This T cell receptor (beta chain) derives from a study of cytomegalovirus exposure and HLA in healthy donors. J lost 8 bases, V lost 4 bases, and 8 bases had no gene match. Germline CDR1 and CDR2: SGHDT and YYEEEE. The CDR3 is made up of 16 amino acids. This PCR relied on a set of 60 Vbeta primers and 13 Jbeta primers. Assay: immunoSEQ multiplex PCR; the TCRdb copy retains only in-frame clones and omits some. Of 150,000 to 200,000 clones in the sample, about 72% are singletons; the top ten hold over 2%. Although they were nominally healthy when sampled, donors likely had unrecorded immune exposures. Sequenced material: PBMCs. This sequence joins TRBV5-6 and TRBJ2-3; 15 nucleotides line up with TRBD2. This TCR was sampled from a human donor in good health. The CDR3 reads CASSRGLAGGLATQYF. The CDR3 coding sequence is TGTGCCAGCAGCCGGGGACTAGCGGGGGGCCTGGCTACGCAGTATTTT.